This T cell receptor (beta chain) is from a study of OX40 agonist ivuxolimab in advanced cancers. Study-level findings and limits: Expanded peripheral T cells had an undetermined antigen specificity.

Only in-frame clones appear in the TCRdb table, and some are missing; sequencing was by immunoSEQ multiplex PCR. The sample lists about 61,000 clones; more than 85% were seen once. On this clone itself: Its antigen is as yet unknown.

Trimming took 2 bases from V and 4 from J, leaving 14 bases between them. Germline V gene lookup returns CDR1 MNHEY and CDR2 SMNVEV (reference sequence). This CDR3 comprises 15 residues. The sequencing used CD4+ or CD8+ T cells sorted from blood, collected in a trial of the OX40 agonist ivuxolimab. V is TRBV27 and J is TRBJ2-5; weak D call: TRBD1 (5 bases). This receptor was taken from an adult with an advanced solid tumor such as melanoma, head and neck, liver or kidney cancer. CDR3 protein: CASSLEGSQGETQYF. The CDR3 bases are TGTGCCAGCAGTTTAGAAGGGTCTCAGGGAGAGACCCAGTACTTC.